The 3 T cell receptor beta chains reported below all come from one sample, sequenced in a study of shared clonotypes between healthy human individuals. Libraries were prepared by immunoSEQ multiplex PCR; TCRdb keeps only in-frame clonotypes and omits some of them. Of fewer than 1.8 million clones in the sample, 98% were seen once. Source material: naive CD4+ T cells sorted from blood. As for subset: CD45RA+ positively selected. The receptors derive from a man aged 25-45 years in good health.

The rearrangement uses TRBV25-1 and TRBJ2-3; D remains unclear. Germline CDR1 is MGHDK and CDR2 is SYGVNS. This CDR3 is 12 amino acids long. Trimming stripped 5 bases from V and 5 bases from J, with 8 bases between. CDR3 sequence: CASSLTGDTQYF. The CDR3 nucleotides read TGTGCCAGCAGTCTTACGGGAGATACGCAGTATTTT.

This chain connects TRBV7-8 to TRBJ1-1; D is possibly TRBD1 (5 bases). Germline CDR1 reads SGHVS; CDR2 reads FQNEAQ. The CDR3 is made up of 18 amino acids. V shed 4 bases and J shed 2 bases, with 23 bases lying between them. CDR3 nucleotides: TGTGCCAGCAGCTCCTCCCTGGGGGTGGCAGAATCTAACACTGAAGCTTTCTTT. The encoded protein is CASSSSLGVAESNTEAFF.

The rearrangement joins TRBV28 to TRBJ2-3, with 11 bases matching TRBD2. Germline loops: CDR1 MDHEN, CDR2 SYDVKM. After removal of 6 bases from V and 8 bases from J, the junction contained 7 bases not matched to a gene. The CDR3 has 14 amino acids. The DNA for the CDR3 is TGTGCCAGCAGCTCTACTAGCGGGAGAAGTACGCAGTATTTT. This translates into CASSSTSGRSTQYF.